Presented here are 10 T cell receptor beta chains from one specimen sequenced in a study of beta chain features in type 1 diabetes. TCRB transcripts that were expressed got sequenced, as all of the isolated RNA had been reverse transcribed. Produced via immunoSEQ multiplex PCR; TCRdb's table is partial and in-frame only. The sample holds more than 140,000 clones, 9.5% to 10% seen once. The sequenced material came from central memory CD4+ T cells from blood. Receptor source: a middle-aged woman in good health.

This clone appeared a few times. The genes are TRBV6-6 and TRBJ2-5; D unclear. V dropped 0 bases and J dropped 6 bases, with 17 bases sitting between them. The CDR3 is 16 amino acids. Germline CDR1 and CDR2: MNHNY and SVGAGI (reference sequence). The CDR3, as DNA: TGTGCCAGCAGTTACTCACCCCGGAGCCTTGAGAAGACCCAGTACTTC. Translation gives CASSYSPRSLEKTQYF.

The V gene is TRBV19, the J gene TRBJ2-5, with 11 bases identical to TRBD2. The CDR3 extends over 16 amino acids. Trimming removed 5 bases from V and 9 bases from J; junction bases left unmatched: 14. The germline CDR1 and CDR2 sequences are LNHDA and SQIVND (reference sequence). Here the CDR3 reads CASSYSGGDPPMAQYF. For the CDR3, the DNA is TGTGCCAGTAGTTATAGCGGGGGGGACCCCCCGATGGCCCAGTACTTC. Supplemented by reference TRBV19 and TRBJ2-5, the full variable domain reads DGGITQSPKYLFRKEGQNVTLSCEQNLNHDAMYWYRQDPGQGLRLIYYSQIVNDFQKGDIAEGYSVSREKKESFPLTVTSAQKNPTAFYLCASSYSGGDPPMAQYFGPGTRLLVL.

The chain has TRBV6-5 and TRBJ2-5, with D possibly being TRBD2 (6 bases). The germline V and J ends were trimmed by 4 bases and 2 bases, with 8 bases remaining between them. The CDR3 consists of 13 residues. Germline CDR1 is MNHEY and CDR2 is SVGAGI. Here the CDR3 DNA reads TGTGCCAGCAGTTTAGCGGAACAAGAGACCCAGTACTTC. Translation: CASSLAEQETQYF.

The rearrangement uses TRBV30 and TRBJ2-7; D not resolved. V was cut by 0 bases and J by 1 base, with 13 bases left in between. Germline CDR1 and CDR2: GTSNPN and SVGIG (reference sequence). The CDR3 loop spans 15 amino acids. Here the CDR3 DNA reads TGTGCCTGGAGTGTGCCCGACTGTGGGTCCTACGAGCAGTACTTC. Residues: CAWSVPDCGSYEQYF.

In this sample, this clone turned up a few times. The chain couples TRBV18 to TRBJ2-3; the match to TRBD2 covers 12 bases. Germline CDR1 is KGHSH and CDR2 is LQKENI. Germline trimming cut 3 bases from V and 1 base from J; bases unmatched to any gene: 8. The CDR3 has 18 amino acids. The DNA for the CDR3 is TGTGCCAGCTCACCGGGGCTAGCGGGGGGGCTTGGCACAGATACGCAGTATTTT. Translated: CASSPGLAGGLGTDTQYF.

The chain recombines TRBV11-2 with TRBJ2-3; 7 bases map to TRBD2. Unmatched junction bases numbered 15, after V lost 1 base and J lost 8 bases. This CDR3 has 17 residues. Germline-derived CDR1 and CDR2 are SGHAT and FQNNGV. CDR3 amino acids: CASSLASGQGGIGTQYF. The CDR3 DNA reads TGTGCCAGCAGCTTAGCCAGTGGGCAGGGAGGGATTGGTACGCAGTATTTT. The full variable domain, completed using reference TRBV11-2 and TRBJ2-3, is EAGVAQSPRYKIIEKRQSVAFWCNPISGHATLYWYQQILGQGPKLLIQFQNNGVVDDSQLPKDRFSAERLKGVDSTLKIQPAKLEDSAVYLCASSLASGQGGIGTQYFGPGTRLTVL.

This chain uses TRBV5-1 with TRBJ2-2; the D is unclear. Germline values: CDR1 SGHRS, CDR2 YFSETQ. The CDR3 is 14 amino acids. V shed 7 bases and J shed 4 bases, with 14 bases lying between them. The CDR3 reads CASVETISTGELFF. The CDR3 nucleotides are TGCGCCAGCGTCGAAACTATCTCCACCGGGGAGCTGTTTTTT.

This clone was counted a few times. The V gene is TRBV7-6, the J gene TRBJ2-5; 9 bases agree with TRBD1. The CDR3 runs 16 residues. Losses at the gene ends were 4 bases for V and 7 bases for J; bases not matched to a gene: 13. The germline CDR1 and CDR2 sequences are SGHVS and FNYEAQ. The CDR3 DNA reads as TGTGCCAGCAGCTCCCCGACCGACAGGGGGTCCGGGACCCAGTACTTC. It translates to CASSSPTDRGSGTQYF.

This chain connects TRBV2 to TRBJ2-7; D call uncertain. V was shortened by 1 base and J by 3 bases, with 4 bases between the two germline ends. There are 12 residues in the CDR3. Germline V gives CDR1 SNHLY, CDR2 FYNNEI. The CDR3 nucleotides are TGTGCCAGCAGTGAAGGCTACTACGAGCAGTACTTC. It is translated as CASSEGYYEQYF.

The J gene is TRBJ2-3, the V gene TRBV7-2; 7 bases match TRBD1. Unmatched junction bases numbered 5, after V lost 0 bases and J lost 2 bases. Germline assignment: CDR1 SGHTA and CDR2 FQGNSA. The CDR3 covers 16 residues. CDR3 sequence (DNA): TGTGCCAGCAGCTTAGCGCTGACAGGGTACACAGATACGCAGTATTTT. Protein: CASSLALTGYTDTQYF. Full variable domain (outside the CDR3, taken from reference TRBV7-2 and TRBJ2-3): GAGVSQSPSNKVTEKGKDVELRCDPISGHTALYWYRQSLGQGLEFLIYFQGNSAPDKSGLPSDRFSAERTGGSVSTLTIQRTQQEDSAVYLCASSLALTGYTDTQYFGPGTRLTVL.